Following are 13 T cell receptor beta chains from one sample sequenced in a study of radiation and T cells in renal cell carcinoma. The time point is: blood 2 weeks post-SBRT. Treatment indicated: 15 Gy SBRT to primary tumor, nephrectomy 4 weeks later. Sequencing used immunoSEQ multiplex PCR; TCRdb keeps in-frame clones, though not all of them. The table shows around 80,000 clones, with 82% occurring only once. The sample here was blood, taken from a patient whose treatment included radiotherapy and nephrectomy. Source of these receptors: a man aged 55-75 years with renal cell carcinoma.

The chain couples TRBV7-2 to TRBJ1-2; no clear D. CDR1 is SGHTA and CDR2 is FQGNSA in the germline V gene. The V and J ends lost 3 bases and 4 bases respectively, with 12 bases between them. There are 14 residues in the CDR3. CDR3 residues: CASSFPGNPYGYTF. CDR3 in DNA: TGTGCCAGCAGCTTCCCCGGGAATCCCTATGGCTACACCTTC. Looking up the rest from reference TRBV7-2 and TRBJ1-2 gives the full variable domain: GAGVSQSPSNKVTEKGKDVELRCDPISGHTALYWYRQSLGQGLEFLIYFQGNSAPDKSGLPSDRFSAERTGGSVSTLTIQRTQQEDSAVYLCASSFPGNPYGYTFGSGTRLTVV.

The chain combines TRBV5-1 with TRBJ2-7, with 7 bases aligning to TRBD2. V was pared by 6 bases and J by 3 bases, with 9 bases of the junction left unmatched. This CDR3 contains 14 residues. Germline CDR1 reads SGHRS; CDR2 reads YFSETQ. The CDR3 DNA reads as TGCGCCAGCACCGTCGTCGGACTAGGCTACGAGCAGTACTTC. Its protein is CASTVVGLGYEQYF.

This clone showed up just once. V is TRBV18 and J is TRBJ2-3; D is unclear. Between the trimmed V and J ends, which lost 0 bases and 1 base, there was a span of 5 bases. There are 14 residues in the CDR3. Germline V gene sequence: CDR1 KGHSH, CDR2 LQKENI. CDR3 amino acids: CASSPPVGTDTQYF. The CDR3 DNA reads as TGTGCCAGCTCACCACCGGTGGGCACAGATACGCAGTATTTT.

CDR3 DNA sequence: TGTGCCAGCAGCTCGCTAATTACGGGAGTGGCAGATACGCAGTATTTT. The encoded protein is CASSSLITGVADTQYF. This chain uses TRBV28 with TRBJ2-3; TRBD2 is a possible D gene (6 bases). The CDR3 covers 16 residues. Trimming cost V 6 bases and J 4 bases, with 20 bases left between them. The germline CDR1 and CDR2 sequences are MDHEN and SYDVKM.

The chain carries TRBV7-8 and TRBJ1-5; maybe TRBD1 (5 bases). The V end was cut by 1 base, the J end by 5 bases, with 9 bases between. The CDR3 length is 14 residues. Germline values: CDR1 SGHVS, CDR2 FQNEAQ. CDR3 protein: CASSLEGEYQPQHF. The CDR3 bases are TGTGCCAGCAGCTTAGAAGGGGAATATCAGCCCCAGCATTTT.

This clone is a singleton in its sample. This chain connects TRBV6-4 to TRBJ2-3; 10 positions match TRBD2. The V gene end was trimmed by 3 bases and the J gene end by 1 base; junction bases not matched to a gene: 1. This CDR3 has 15 residues. The germline CDR1 and CDR2 sequences are MRHNA and SNTAGT. The CDR3 DNA reads TGTGCCAGCAGTGAGGGGACTAGCGGCACAGATACGCAGTATTTT. It translates to CASSEGTSGTDTQYF.

The gene calls are TRBV27 and TRBJ2-7; 11 bases are a match to TRBD2. Unmatched junction bases numbered 12, after V lost 8 bases and J lost 6 bases. Germline lookup yields CDR1 MNHEY and CDR2 SMNVEV (reference sequence). This CDR3 has 15 residues. CDR3 coding DNA: TGTGCCAGCGGTAAACTAGCGGGAGCCCTTGGCGAGCAGTACTTC. Its protein is CASGKLAGALGEQYF.

V and J are TRBV19 and TRBJ2-1; D may be TRBD2 (6 bases). Trimming shortened V by 11 bases and J by 9 bases, and 26 bases separated the two germline ends. The CDR3 has 15 amino acids. The germline V gene has CDR1 LNHDA and CDR2 SQIVND (reference sequence). CDR3 in DNA: TGTGCCTGCAAGTCGGGTAGCGGTCCCGGGGGTGAGCAGTTCTTC. As protein: CACKSGSGPGGEQFF. Full variable domain (remainder filled in from reference TRBV19 and TRBJ2-1): DGGITQSPKYLFRKEGQNVTLSCEQNLNHDAMYWYRQDPGQGLRLIYYSQIVNDFQKGDIAEGYSVSREKKESFPLTVTSAQKNPTAFYLCACKSGSGPGGEQFFGPGTRLTVL.

This clone was detected only once. V gene TRBV2 combines with J gene TRBJ2-7; 9 bases line up with TRBD1. The CDR3 runs to 15 residues. The J segment lost 1 base and the V segment lost 7 bases, leaving 8 bases of the junction unmatched. Germline CDR1 SNHLY, CDR2 FYNNEI. CDR3 in amino acids: CASMVPGQGSYEQYF. As DNA, the CDR3 is TGTGCCAGCATGGTTCCGGGACAGGGTTCCTACGAGCAGTACTTC.

The chain employs TRBV5-4 and TRBJ1-1; D unclear. The V end was cut by 0 bases, the J end by 0 bases, with 9 bases between. Germline CDR1 is SGHNT and CDR2 is YYREEE (reference sequence). The CDR3 is 15 amino acids. The CDR3 DNA reads as TGTGCCAGCAGCTTGGCAGTGGGGATGAACACTGAAGCTTTCTTT. It specifies CASSLAVGMNTEAFF.

This rearrangement joins TRBV10-3 to TRBJ2-5; D possibly matches TRBD1 or TRBD2 (5 bases each). The V end was cut by 0 bases, the J end by 9 bases, with 20 bases between. This CDR3 contains 16 residues. Looked up from germline, CDR1 is ENHRY and CDR2 is SYGVKD. CDR3 nucleotides: TGTGCCATCAGTGAGTCGGGGGAAGTCGGGAAGAGGTCCCAGTACTTC. Protein product: CAISESGEVGKRSQYF.

This rearrangement joins TRBV11-3 to TRBJ2-1; D tentatively reads TRBD1 or TRBD2 (6 bases each). Germline CDR1 SGHNT, CDR2 YENEEA. The CDR3 consists of 14 residues. Trimming removed 3 bases from V and 4 bases from J, with 10 bases in between. The CDR3: CASSLRGAYNEQFF. The CDR3 DNA reads as TGTGCCAGCAGCTTGAGGGGGGCTTACAATGAGCAGTTCTTC.

The V and J genes are TRBV4-2 and TRBJ2-7; TRBD2 matches 10 bases. The length of the CDR3 is 14 residues. CDR1 is LGHNA and CDR2 is YNFKEQ in the germline V gene. V shed 4 bases and J 9 bases; nucleotides not matched to a gene: 9. The CDR3 spells CASSRLLAGEGQYF. CDR3 nucleotide sequence: TGTGCCAGCAGCCGCCTCCTAGCGGGAGAGGGGCAGTACTTC.